This T cell receptor (beta chain) appears in the sequencing data of a study of CD8+ T cells in alopecia areata. Study background: Severity was scored as percentage of affected scalp area in treated patients. Broader study findings: Tofacitinib yielded significantly lower scalp clonality and fewer expanded CD8+ clones among the top 100. Scalp and blood samples kept many expanded lesional clones throughout tofacitinib.

With regard to this clone: Its antigen is currently unknown.

In each case, RNA was isolated and then reverse transcribed into cDNA as the sequencing template. Some clones are missing from TCRdb's copy, which holds only in-frame ones; the method was immunoSEQ multiplex PCR. The sample records under 150,000 clones, 80% to 90% being singletons. Treatment defined: oral pan-JAK inhibitor, 5-10 mg twice daily. This TCR came from a human donor with alopecia areata. Sequences were derived from CD8+ T cells sorted from blood, sampled at week 4, from a patient treated with tofacitinib.

CDR3 amino acids: CAWRDEGRGYGYTF. For the CDR3, the DNA is TGTGCCTGGAGAGACGAAGGGCGAGGGTATGGCTACACCTTC. V is TRBV30 and J is TRBJ1-2; no firm D call. The germline V and J ends were trimmed by 3 bases and 5 bases, with 16 bases remaining between them. The CDR3 is made up of 14 amino acids. The germline V gene encodes CDR1 GTSNPN and CDR2 SVGIG (reference sequence).